This T cell receptor beta chain emerged from a study of T cells in pancreatic ductal adenocarcinoma. Overall study findings and caveats: Results skew toward the minority of patients with early-stage disease.

A remark on this clone: Antigen: not known.

This table comes from immunoSEQ multiplex PCR, and its TCRdb copy is limited to in-frame clones, with some not included. The sample yields tens of thousands of clones, approximately 90% seen once. The selected patients with pancreatic ductal adenocarcinoma had surgery but no neoadjuvant therapy. The source material was PBMCs. The sequence came from a human donor with pancreatic ductal adenocarcinoma.

CDR3 loop: CASSTDGGQETQYF. Here the CDR3 DNA reads TGTGCCAGCAGCACCGACGGGGGCCAAGAGACCCAGTACTTC. V gene TRBV7-3 combines with J gene TRBJ2-5; tentatively, D is TRBD2 (6 bases). Germline V gives CDR1 SGHTA, CDR2 FQGTGA. The CDR3 is made up of 14 amino acids. V shed 5 bases and J shed 1 base, with 11 bases lying between them.